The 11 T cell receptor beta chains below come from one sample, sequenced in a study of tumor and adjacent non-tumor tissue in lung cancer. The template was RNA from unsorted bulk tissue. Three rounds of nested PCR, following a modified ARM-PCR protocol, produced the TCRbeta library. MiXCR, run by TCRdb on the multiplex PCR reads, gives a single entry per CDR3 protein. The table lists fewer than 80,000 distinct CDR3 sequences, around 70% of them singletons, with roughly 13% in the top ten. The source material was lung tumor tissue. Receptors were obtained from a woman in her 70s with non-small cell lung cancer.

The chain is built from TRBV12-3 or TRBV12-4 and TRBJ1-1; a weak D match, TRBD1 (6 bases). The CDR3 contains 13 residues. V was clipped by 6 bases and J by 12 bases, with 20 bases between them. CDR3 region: CASRSQGPGETFF. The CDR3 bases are TGTGCCAGCAGGAGCCAGGGGCCTGGGGAAACTTTCTTT.

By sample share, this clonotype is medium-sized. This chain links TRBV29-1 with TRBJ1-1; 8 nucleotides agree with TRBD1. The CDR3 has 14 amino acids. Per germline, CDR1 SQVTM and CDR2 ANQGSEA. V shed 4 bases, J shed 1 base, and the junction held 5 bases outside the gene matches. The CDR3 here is CSVVNRGTNTEAFF. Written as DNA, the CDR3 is TGCAGCGTTGTCAACAGGGGGACGAACACTGAAGCTTTCTTT.

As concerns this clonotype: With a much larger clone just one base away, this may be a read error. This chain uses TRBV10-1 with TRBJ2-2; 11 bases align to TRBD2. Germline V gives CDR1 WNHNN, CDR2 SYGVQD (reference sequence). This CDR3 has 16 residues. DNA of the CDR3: TGCGCCTGCAGTGAACTAGCGGGAGTCGACACCGGGGAGCTGTTTTTT. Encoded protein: CACSELAGVDTGELFF.

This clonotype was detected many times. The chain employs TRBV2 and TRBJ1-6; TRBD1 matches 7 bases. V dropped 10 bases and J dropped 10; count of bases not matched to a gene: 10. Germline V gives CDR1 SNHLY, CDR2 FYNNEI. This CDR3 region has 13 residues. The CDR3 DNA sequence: TGTGCCATCGACCCGACAGGGAGCTCACCCCTCCACTTT. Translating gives CAIDPTGSSPLHF.

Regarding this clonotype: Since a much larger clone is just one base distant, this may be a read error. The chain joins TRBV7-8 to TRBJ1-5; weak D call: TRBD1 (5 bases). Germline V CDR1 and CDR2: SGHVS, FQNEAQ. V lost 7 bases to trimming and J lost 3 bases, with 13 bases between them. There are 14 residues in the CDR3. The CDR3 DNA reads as TGTGCCAGCACTCGGGGGAGGGACAATCAGCCCCAGCATTTT. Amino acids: CASTRGRDNQPQHF.

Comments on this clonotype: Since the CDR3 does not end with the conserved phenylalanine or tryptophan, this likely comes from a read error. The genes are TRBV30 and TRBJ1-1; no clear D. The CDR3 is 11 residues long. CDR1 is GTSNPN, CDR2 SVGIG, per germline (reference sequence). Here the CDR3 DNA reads TGTGTGGTGGAGAGGAACACTGAAGCTTTCATT. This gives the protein CVVERNTEAFI.

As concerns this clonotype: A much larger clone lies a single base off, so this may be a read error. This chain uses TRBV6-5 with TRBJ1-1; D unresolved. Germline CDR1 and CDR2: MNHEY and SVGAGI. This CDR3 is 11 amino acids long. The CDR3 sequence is CASGYPPEAFF. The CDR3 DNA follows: TGTGCCAGCGGTTACCCCCCTGAAGCTTTCTTT.

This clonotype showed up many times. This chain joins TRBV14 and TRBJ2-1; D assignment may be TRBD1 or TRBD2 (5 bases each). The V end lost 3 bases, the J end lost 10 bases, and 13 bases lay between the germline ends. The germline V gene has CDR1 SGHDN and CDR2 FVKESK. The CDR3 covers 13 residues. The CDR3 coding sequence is TGTGCCAGCAGCCACCTAACTAGGGACGAGCAGTTCTTC. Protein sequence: CASSHLTRDEQFF. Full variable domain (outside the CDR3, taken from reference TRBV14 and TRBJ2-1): EAGVTQFPSHSVIEKGQTVTLRCDPISGHDNLYWYRRVMGKEIKFLLHFVKESKQDESGMPNNRFLAERTGGTYSTLKVQPAELEDSGVYFCASSHLTRDEQFFGPGTRLTVL.

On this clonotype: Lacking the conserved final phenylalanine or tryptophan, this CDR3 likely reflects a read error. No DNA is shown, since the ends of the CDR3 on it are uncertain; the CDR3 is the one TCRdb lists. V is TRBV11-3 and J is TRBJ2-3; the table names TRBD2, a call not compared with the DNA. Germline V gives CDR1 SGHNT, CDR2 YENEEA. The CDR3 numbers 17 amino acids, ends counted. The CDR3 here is CASSQYTGEESTDTRYL.

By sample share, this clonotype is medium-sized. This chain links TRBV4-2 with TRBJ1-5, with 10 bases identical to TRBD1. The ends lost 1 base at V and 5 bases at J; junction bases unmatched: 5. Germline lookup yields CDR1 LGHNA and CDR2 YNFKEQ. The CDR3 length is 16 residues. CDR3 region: CASSQGTGGSDQPQHF. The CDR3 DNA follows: TGTGCCAGCAGCCAAGGGACAGGGGGAAGCGATCAGCCCCAGCATTTT.

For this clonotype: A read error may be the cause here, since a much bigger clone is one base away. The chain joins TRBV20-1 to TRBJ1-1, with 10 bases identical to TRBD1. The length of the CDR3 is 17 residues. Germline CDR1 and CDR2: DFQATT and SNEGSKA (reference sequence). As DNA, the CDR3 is TGCAGTGCTAGAGATAGACAGGGGGCGTTTATGAACATTGAAGCTTTCTTT. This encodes CSARDRQGAFMNIEAFF.